The source of this T cell receptor beta chain is a study of cytomegalovirus exposure and HLA in healthy donors. Study-wide background: Caucasian-associated ancestry cluster membership applied to under 85% of approximately 420 genotyped donors.

PCR was performed using 60 Vbeta and 13 Jbeta primers. Per the authors' pipeline: An analysis that came later counted 60 million to 80 million unique TCR beta chains, approximately 11 million shared. Clones were sequenced by immunoSEQ multiplex PCR, and TCRdb holds only the in-frame ones, with some missing. V and J calls and clone size are those listed in that table; D and trimming were worked out from the DNA. This table holds 210,000 or so clones, about 83% found once. The CDR3 sequence is 13 residues long. Per germline, CDR1 SGHNT and CDR2 YYREEE (reference sequence). Trimming pared 2 bases from V and 1 base from J, leaving 4 bases between. With respect to this clone: The antigen is unknown.

Study-level points and caveats: In an earlier analysis, in several hundred donors, most V segments appeared productive either ~87% or ~30% of the time.

The clonotype comes from a human donor in good health. The specimen sequenced was PBMCs. The chain links TRBV5-4 to TRBJ1-3; unclear D gene. Here the CDR3 reads CASSFRSGNTIYF. CDR3 nucleotides: TGTGCCAGCAGCTTCCGGTCTGGAAACACCATATATTTT.